Listed here are 5 T cell receptor beta chains from one sample, sequenced in a study of T cells in Graves' hyperthyroidism and ophthalmopathy. The CDR3 regions of TCR beta were amplified from RNA transcripts. When the TCR CDR3 underwent first-round RT-PCR, the HTBI primer set was used. TCRdb fed the multiplex PCR reads into MiXCR, producing one record per CDR3 protein. The profile shows about 540,000 distinct CDR3 sequences, 40% to 55% of them singletons. Sequenced: peripheral blood or thyroid tissue (not recorded which). These receptors originate from a young woman with Graves' hyperthyroidism.

CDR3 in DNA: TGTGCCATCAGTGAGGGGGGAGATACCTACGAGCAGTACTTC. Protein product: CAISEGGDTYEQYF. The rearrangement joins TRBV10-3 to TRBJ2-7; D might be TRBD1 or TRBD2, each matching 5 bases. Germline CDR1 ENHRY, CDR2 SYGVKD. V was shortened by 2 bases and J by 2 bases, with 10 bases between the two germline ends. The CDR3 extends over 14 amino acids.

Ten or more counts support this clonotype. V gene TRBV20-1 combines with J gene TRBJ2-5; a weak D match, TRBD2 (5 bases). Between the trimmed V and J ends, which lost 4 bases and 4 bases, there was a span of 16 bases. Looked up from germline, CDR1 is DFQATT and CDR2 is SNEGSKA (reference sequence). This CDR3 comprises 14 residues. The CDR3 spells CSAKVGTGSETQYF. CDR3 coding DNA: TGCAGTGCTAAGGTCGGTACGGGGTCAGAGACCCAGTACTTC.

This clonotype was observed at least ten times. This chain uses TRBV6-6 with TRBJ1-1, with 8 bases fitting TRBD1. The CDR3 extends over 15 amino acids. J gave up 5 bases and V 6 bases, and 11 bases lay outside the gene matches. Germline CDR1 is MNHNY and CDR2 is SVGAGI (reference sequence). The CDR3 bases are TGTGCCAGCAGGTCTCACTCCGGGACAGGTACTGAAGCTTTCTTT. Protein sequence: CASRSHSGTGTEAFF.

This clonotype has a count of ten or more. V usage is TRBV5-1 and J usage is TRBJ1-2; D is uncertain. Trimming left V 1 base short and J 2 bases short, with 15 bases between. The germline gives CDR1 SGHRS, CDR2 YFSETQ. The CDR3 runs 16 residues. For the CDR3, the DNA is TGCGCCAGCAGCTTGTTCGGTGGGTCGCAAAACTATGGCTACACCTTC. It encodes CASSLFGGSQNYGYTF.

At least ten counts were recorded for this clonotype. The chain uses TRBV9 and TRBJ2-5, with a tentative D call TRBD1 (8 bases). Trimming shortened V by 2 bases and J by 1 base, and 15 bases separated the two germline ends. Germline CDR1 SGDLS, CDR2 YYNGEE. The CDR3 is 16 residues long. The CDR3 DNA sequence: TGTGCCAGCAGCGTCGGACAGGGAGGGCGCCAAGAGACCCAGTACTTC. It specifies CASSVGQGGRQETQYF.